This T cell receptor (beta chain) was observed in a study of blood T cell repertoires in COVID-19. Study background: PBMCs, B-cell-depleted T cells, or T cells provided the cDNA or gDNA that made up the material.

In the authors' methods: Nucleated cell number was recorded as an estimate derived from reference gene primer amplification. TCRdb keeps only in-frame clones here, not all; method: immunoSEQ multiplex PCR. That table gives V, J and clone size, and the DNA gave D and trimming. Among around 280,000 clones, around 90% were seen once, and the ten largest hold about 1.8%. The receptor was derived from a young woman with acute COVID-19. Source material: PBMCs or T cells enriched from blood (not recorded which).

CDR3 residues: CASSHGAGSHNEQFF. In nucleotides, the CDR3 is TGTGCCAGCAGCCATGGGGCAGGGTCGCACAATGAGCAGTTCTTC. The chain carries TRBV11-2 and TRBJ2-1; possible D gene TRBD1, 5 bases. Looked up from germline, CDR1 is SGHAT and CDR2 is FQNNGV. The CDR3 has 15 residues. The V end was cut by 5 bases, the J end by 5 bases, with 16 bases between.